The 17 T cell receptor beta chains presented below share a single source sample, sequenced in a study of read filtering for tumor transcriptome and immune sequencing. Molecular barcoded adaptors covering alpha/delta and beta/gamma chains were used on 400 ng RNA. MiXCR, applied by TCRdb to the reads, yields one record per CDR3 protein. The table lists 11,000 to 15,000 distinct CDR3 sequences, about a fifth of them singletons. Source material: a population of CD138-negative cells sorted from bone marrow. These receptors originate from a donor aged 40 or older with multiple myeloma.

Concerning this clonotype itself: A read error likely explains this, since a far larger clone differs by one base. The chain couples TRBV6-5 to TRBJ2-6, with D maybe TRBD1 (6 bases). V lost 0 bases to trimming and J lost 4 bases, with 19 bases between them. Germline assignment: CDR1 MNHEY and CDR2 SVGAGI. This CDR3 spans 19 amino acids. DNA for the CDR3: TGTGCCAGCAGTTACTCTCCACAGGACAGCCATCGGGGGGCCAACGTCCTGACTTTC. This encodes CASSYSPQDSHRGANVLTF.

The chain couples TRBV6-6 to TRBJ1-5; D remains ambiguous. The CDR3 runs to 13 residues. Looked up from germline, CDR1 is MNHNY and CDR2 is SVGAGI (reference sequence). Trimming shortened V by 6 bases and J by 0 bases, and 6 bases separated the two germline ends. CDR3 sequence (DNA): TGTGCCAGCAGCCTCAATAGCAATCAGCCCCAGCATTTT. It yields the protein CASSLNSNQPQHF.

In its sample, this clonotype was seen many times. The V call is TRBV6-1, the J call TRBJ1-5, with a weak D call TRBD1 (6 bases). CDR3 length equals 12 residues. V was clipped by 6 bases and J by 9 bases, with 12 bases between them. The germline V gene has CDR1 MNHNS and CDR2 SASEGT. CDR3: CASSLQGGPQHF. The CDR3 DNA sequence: TGTGCCAGCAGCCTACAGGGCGGGCCCCAGCATTTT.

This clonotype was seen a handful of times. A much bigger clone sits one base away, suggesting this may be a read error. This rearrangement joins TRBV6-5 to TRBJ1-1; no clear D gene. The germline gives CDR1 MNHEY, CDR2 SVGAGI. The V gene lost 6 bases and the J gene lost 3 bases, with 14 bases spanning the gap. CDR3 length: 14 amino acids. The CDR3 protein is CASRTMTQDTEAFF. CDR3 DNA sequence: TGTGCCAGCAGAACTATGACCCAGGACACTGAAGCTTTCTTT.

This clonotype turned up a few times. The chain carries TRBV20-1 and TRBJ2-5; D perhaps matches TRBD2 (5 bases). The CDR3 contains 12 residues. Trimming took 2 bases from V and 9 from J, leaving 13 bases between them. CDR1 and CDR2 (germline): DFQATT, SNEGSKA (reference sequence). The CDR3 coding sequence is TGCAGTGCTAGACAGCGGCTGGAGGCCCAGTACTTC. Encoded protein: CSARQRLEAQYF.

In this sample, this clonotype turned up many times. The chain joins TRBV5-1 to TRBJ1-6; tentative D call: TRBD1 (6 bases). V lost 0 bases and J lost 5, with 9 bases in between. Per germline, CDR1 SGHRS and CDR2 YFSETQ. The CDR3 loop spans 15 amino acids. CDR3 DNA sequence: TGCGCCAGCAGCTTGGATGGACAGCATAATTCACCCCTCCACTTT. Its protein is CASSLDGQHNSPLHF.

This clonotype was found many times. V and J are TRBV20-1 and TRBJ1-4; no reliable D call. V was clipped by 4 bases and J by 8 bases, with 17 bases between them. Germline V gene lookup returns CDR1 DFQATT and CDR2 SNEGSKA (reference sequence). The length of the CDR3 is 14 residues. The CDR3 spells CSAKRVQLGEKLFF. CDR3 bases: TGCAGTGCTAAAAGGGTACAGCTTGGGGAAAAACTGTTTTTT.

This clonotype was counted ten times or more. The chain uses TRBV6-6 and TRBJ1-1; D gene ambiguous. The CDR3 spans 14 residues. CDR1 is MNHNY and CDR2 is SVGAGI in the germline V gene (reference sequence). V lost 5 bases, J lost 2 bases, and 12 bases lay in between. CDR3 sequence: CASSQSLGNTEAFF. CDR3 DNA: TGTGCCAGCAGTCAGAGTCTGGGAAACACTGAAGCTTTCTTT.

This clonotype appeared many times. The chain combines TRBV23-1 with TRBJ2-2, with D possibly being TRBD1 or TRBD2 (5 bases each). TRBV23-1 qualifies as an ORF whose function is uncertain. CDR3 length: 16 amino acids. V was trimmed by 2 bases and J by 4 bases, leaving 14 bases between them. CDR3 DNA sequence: TGCGCCAGCAGTCAAGCGAGCCGGGACGGCACCGGGGAGCTGTTTTTT. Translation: CASSQASRDGTGELFF.

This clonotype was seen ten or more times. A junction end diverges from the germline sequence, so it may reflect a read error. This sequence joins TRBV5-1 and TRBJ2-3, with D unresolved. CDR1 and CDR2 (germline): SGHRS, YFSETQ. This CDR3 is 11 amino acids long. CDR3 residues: CASSSTDTQYF. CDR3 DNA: TGTGCCAGCAGCTCCACAGATACGCAGTATTTT.

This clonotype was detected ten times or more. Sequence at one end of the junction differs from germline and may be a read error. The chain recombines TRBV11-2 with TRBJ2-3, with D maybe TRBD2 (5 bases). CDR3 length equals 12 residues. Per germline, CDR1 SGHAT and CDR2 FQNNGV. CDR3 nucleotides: TGTGCCAGCAGCTTAGGCCTAGATAGCGACCATTTT. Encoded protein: CASSLGLDSDHF.

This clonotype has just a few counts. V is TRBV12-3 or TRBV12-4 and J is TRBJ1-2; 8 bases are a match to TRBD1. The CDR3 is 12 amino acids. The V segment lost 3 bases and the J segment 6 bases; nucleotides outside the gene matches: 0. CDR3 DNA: TGTGCCAGCAGTTTGACAGGGGATGGCTACACCTTC. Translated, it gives CASSLTGDGYTF.

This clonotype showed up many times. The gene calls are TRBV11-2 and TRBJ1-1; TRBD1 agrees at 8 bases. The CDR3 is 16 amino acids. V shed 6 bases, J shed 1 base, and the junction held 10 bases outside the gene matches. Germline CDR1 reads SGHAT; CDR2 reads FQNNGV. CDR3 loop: CASRSTGGGGNTEAFF. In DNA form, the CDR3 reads TGTGCCAGCAGGTCTACAGGGGGAGGTGGGAACACTGAAGCTTTCTTT.

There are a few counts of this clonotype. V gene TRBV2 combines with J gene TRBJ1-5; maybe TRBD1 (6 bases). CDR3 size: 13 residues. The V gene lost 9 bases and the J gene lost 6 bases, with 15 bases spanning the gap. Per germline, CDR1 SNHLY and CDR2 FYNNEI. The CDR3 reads CASCTGWSQPQHF. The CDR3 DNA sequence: TGTGCCAGTTGTACAGGGTGGAGTCAGCCCCAGCATTTT.

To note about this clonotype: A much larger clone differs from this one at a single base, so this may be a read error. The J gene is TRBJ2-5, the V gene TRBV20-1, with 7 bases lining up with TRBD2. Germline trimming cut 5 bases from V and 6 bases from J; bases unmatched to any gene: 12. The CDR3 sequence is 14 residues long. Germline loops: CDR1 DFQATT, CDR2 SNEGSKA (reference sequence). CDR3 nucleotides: TGCAGTGCTGGCTCTCCGCTAGCGGCCCAGACCCAGTACTTC. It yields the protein CSAGSPLAAQTQYF.

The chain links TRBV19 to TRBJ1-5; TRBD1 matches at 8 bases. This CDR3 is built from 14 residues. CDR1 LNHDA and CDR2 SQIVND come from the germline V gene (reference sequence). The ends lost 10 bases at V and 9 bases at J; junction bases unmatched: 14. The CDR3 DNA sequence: TGTGCCACCACCAACAGGGGGGCACAGGGGCCCCAGCATTTT. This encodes CATTNRGAQGPQHF.

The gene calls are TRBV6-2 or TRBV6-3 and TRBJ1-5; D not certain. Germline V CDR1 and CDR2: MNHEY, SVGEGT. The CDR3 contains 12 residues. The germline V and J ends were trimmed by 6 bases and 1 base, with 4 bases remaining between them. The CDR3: CASRESNQPQHF. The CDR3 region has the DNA TGTGCCAGCAGAGAGAGCAATCAGCCCCAGCATTTT.